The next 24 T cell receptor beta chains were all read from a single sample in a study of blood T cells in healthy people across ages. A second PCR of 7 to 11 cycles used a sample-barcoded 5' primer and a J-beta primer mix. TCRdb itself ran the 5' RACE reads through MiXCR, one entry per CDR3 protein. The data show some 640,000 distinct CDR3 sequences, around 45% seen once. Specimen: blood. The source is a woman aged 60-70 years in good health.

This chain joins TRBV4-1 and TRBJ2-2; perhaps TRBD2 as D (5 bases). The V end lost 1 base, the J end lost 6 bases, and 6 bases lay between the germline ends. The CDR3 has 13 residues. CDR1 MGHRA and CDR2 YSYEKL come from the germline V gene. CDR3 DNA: TGCGCCAGCAGCCAAGTGAGGGCCGGGGAGCTGTTTTTT. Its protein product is CASSQVRAGELFF.

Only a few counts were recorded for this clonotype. The CDR3 is CSVKGLAGELARDTQYF. The CDR3 DNA reads as TGCAGCGTTAAGGGACTAGCGGGAGAGTTAGCGCGAGATACGCAGTATTTT. V gene TRBV29-1 combines with J gene TRBJ2-3; TRBD2 aligns across 14 bases. Germline V lookup: CDR1 SQVTM, CDR2 ANQGSEA. V lost 5 bases to trimming and J lost 5 bases; unmatched junction nucleotides: 12. This CDR3 has 17 amino acids.

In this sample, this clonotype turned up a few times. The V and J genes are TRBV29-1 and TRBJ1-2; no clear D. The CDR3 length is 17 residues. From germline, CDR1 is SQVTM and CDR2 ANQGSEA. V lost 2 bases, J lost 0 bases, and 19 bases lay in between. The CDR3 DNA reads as TGCAGCGTTGAATTTCGGACCCCCACCGGGGCTAACTATGGCTACACCTTC. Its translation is CSVEFRTPTGANYGYTF.

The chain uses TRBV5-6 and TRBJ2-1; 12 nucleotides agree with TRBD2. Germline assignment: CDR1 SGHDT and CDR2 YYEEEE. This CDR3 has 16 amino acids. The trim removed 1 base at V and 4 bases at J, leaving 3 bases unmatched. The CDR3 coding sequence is TGTGCCAGCAGCTTGAAGGGACTAGCGGGTTACAATGAGCAGTTCTTC. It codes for CASSLKGLAGYNEQFF.

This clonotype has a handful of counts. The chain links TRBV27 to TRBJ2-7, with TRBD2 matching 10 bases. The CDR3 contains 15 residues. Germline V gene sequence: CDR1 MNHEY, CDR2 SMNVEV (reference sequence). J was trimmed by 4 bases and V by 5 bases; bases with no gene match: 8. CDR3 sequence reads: CASSLRTSGEYEQYF. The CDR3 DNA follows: TGTGCCAGCAGTCTTCGGACTAGCGGAGAATACGAGCAGTACTTC.

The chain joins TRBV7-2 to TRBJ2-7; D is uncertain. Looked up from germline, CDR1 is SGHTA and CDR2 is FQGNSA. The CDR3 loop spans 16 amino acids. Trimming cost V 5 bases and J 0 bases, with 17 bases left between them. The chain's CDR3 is CASSPWTGRVSYEQYF. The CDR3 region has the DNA TGTGCCAGCAGCCCCTGGACCGGAAGGGTCTCCTACGAGCAGTACTTC.

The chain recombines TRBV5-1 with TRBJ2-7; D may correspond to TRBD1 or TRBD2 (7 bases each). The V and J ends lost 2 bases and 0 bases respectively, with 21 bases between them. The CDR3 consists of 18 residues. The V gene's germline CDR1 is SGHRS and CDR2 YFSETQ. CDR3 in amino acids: CASSFTTGVGGSSYEQYF. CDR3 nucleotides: TGCGCCAGCAGCTTCACTACAGGGGTCGGCGGGAGCTCCTACGAGCAGTACTTC.

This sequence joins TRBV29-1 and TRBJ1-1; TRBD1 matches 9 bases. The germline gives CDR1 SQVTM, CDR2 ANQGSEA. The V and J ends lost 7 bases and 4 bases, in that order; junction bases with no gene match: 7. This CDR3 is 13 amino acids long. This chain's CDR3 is CSGKDRGRTEAFF. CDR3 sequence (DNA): TGCAGCGGAAAGGACAGGGGCCGCACTGAAGCTTTCTTT.

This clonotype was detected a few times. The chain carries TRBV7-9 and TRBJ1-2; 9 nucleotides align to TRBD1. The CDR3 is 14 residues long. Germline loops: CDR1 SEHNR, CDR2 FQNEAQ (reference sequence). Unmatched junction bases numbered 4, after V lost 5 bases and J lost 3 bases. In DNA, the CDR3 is TGTGCCAGCAGCGCCGGGACAGGGCACTATGGCTACACCTTC. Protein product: CASSAGTGHYGYTF.

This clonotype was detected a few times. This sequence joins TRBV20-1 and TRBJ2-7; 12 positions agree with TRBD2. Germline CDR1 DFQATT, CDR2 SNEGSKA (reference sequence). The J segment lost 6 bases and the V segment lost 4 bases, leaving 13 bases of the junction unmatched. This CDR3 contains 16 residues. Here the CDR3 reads CSATTQARTSGTEQYF. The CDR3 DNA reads TGCAGTGCTACCACCCAGGCCCGGACTAGCGGGACCGAGCAGTACTTC.

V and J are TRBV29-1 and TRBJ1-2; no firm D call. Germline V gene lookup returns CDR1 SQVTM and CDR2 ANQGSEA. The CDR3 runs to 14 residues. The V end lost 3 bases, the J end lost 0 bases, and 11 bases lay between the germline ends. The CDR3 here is CSVDGSLANYGYTF. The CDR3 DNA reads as TGCAGCGTTGATGGGTCTTTAGCTAACTATGGCTACACCTTC. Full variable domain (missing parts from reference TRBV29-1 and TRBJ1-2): SAVISQKPSRDICQRGTSLTIQCQVDSQVTMMFWYRQQPGQSLTLIATANQGSEATYESGFVIDKFPISRPNLTFSTLTVSNMSPEDSSIYLCSVDGSLANYGYTFGSGTRLTVV.

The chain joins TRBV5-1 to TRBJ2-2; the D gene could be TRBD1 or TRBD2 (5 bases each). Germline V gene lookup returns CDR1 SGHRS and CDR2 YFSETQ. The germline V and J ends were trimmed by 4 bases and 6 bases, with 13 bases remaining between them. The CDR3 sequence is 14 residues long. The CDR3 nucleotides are TGCGCCAGCAGCCGGGGCCTAGATTCCGGGGAGCTGTTTTTT. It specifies CASSRGLDSGELFF.

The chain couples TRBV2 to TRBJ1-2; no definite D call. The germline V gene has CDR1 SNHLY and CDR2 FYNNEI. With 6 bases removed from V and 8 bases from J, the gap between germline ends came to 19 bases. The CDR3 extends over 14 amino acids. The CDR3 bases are TGTGCCAGCAGAGGAGACCAGAATCAAGGGGGCTACACCTTC. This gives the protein CASRGDQNQGGYTF.

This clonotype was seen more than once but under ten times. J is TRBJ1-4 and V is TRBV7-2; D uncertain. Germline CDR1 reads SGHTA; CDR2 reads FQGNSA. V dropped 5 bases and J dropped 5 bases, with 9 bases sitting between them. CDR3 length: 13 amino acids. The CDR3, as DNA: TGTGCCAGCAGCGTTTACCTGAATGAAAAACTGTTTTTT. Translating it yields CASSVYLNEKLFF.

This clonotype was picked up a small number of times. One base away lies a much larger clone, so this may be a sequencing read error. Here the CDR3 reads CASSVLAGTNTQYF. Here the CDR3 DNA reads TGTGCCAGCAGCGTACTAGCGGGAACAAATACGCAGTATTTT. The rearrangement joins TRBV7-2 to TRBJ2-3; the match to TRBD2 covers 10 bases. J lost 7 bases, V lost 5 bases, and 6 bases had no gene match. The CDR3 loop spans 14 amino acids. Germline lookup yields CDR1 SGHTA and CDR2 FQGNSA.

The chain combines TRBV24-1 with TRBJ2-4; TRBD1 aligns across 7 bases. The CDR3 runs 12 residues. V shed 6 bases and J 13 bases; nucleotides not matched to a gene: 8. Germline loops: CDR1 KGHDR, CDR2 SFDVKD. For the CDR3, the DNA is TGTGCCACCAGTTTGACAGGGAGTGAGCAGTACTTC. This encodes CATSLTGSEQYF.

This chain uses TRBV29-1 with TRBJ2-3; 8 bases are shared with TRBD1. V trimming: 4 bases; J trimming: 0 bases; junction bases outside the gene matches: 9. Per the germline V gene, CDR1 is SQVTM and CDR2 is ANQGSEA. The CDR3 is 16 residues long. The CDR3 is CSVVTGGGRSTDTQYF. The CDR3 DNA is TGCAGCGTTGTCACAGGGGGAGGTCGAAGCACAGATACGCAGTATTTT.

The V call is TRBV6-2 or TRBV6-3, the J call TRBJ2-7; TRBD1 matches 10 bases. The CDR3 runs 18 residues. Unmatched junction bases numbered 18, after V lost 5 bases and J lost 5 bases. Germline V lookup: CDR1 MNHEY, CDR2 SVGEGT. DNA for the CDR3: TGTGCCAGCAGTCCGTTTTCTCCGGGACAGGGGTCAAGAGACGAGCAGTACTTC. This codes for CASSPFSPGQGSRDEQYF.

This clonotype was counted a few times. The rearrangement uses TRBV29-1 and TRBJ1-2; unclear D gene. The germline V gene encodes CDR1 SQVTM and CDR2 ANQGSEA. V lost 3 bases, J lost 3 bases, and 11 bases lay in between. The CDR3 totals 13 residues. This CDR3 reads CSVDGSSHYGYTF. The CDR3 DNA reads TGCAGCGTTGACGGCAGTTCGCACTATGGCTACACCTTC.

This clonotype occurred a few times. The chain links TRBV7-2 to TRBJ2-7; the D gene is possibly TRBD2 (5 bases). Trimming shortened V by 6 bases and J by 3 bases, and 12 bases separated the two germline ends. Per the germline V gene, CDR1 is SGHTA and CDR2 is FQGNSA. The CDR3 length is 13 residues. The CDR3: CASSTGFNYEQYF. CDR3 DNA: TGTGCCAGCAGTACGGGATTTAACTACGAGCAGTACTTC.

The CDR3 protein is CSARKGSYEQYF. Written as DNA, the CDR3 is TGCAGTGCTAGAAAGGGGTCCTACGAGCAGTACTTC. This chain connects TRBV20-1 to TRBJ2-7; D is possibly TRBD1 (5 bases). CDR1 and CDR2 from the germline V gene are DFQATT and SNEGSKA (reference sequence). CDR3 size: 12 residues. The V gene lost 2 bases and the J gene lost 1 base, with 6 bases spanning the gap.

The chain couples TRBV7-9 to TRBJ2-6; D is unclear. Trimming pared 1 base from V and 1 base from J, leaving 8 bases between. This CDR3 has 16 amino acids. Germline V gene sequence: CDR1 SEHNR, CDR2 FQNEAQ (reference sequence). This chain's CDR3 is CASSLGLTSGANVLTF. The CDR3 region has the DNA TGTGCCAGCAGCTTAGGTTTGACGTCTGGGGCCAACGTCCTGACTTTC.

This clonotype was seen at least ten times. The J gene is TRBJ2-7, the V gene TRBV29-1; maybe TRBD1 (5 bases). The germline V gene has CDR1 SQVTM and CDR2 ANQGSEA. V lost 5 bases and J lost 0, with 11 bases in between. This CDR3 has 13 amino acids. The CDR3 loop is CSVRTKFSYEQYF. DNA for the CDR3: TGCAGCGTTAGGACAAAGTTCTCCTACGAGCAGTACTTC.

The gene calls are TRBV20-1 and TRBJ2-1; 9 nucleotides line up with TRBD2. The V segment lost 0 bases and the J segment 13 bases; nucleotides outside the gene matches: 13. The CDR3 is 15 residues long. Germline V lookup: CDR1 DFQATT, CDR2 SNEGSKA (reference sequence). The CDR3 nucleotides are TGCAGTGCTAGAGATGCTAGCGGGAACCTCTATCTTCAGTTCTTC. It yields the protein CSARDASGNLYLQFF.